This T cell receptor (beta chain) was obtained from a study of CD8 T cells in Susac syndrome. FACS enriched CD8+ TEMRA cells, while bulk CD8+ and CD4+ were negatively isolated. RNA amounts of about 0.5 to 1 ug underwent reverse transcription with random hexamers. By means of immunoSEQ multiplex PCR, TCR beta CDR3 spanning 54 Vbeta and 13 Jbeta underwent amplification. TCRdb used MiXCR to reprocess the immunoSEQ multiplex PCR reads, holding one entry per CDR3 protein. The sample shows about 180,000 distinct CDR3 sequences, approximately 95% of them seen only once. This clonotype was seen a single time. Sequencing was carried out using CD4+ T cells from PBMCs. This clonotype was obtained from a human donor with multiple sclerosis.

The CDR3 loop is CASSVGTGGAGQPQHF. The CDR3 DNA is TGCGCCAGCAGCGTGGGGACAGGGGGCGCGGGTCAGCCCCAGCATTTT. The rearrangement joins TRBV5-1 to TRBJ1-5, with TRBD1 matching over 12 bases. The CDR3 spans 16 residues. Germline-derived CDR1 and CDR2 are SGHRS and YFSETQ. V dropped 4 bases and J dropped 6; count of bases not matched to a gene: 8.